A single sample gave rise to the 27 T cell receptor beta chains below, sequenced in a study of OX40 agonist ivuxolimab in advanced cancers. Sequenced by immunoSEQ multiplex PCR; TCRdb stores in-frame clones only, minus some. The repertoire consists of some 76,000 clones, with around 82% occurring once and the leading ten covering under 8.5%. Sequencing used CD4+ or CD8+ T cells sorted from blood, obtained in a trial of the OX40 agonist ivuxolimab. These TCRs come from an adult with an advanced solid tumor such as melanoma, head and neck, liver or kidney cancer.

This chain links TRBV4-1 with TRBJ1-2; tentatively, D is TRBD1 (5 bases). CDR1 MGHRA and CDR2 YSYEKL come from the germline V gene. V was clipped by 0 bases and J by 4 bases, with 18 bases between them. The CDR3 is made up of 17 amino acids. The CDR3 sequence: CASSQDEGDGATYGYTF. The CDR3 coding sequence is TGCGCCAGCAGCCAAGATGAAGGGGACGGCGCAACCTATGGCTACACCTTC.

A single count supports this clone. This rearrangement joins TRBV28 to TRBJ1-5; D is possibly TRBD1 (5 bases). Germline CDR1 reads MDHEN; CDR2 reads SYDVKM. The V end lost 3 bases, the J end lost 7 bases, and 13 bases lay between the germline ends. The length of the CDR3 is 14 residues. The CDR3 nucleotides read TGTGCCAGCAGTTTCTCAGGGAATGGCCAGCCCCAGCATTTT. Amino acids: CASSFSGNGQPQHF.

The gene calls are TRBV28 and TRBJ2-5, with 7 bases fitting TRBD2. CDR1 is MDHEN and CDR2 is SYDVKM in the germline V gene. The CDR3 spans 15 residues. Trimming at V came to 8 bases and at J to 0 bases, leaving 9 bases not matched to a gene. The DNA for the CDR3 is TGTGCCAGCGAGTTAGCGGGCAGGGACCAAGAGACCCAGTACTTC. Protein: CASELAGRDQETQYF.

J is TRBJ1-6 and V is TRBV7-2, with TRBD1 as a possible D gene (5 bases). The CDR3 covers 14 residues. The germline V gene has CDR1 SGHTA and CDR2 FQGNSA. Trimming left V 5 bases short and J 5 bases short, with 10 bases between. The CDR3 DNA sequence: TGTGCCAGCAGCCAAGTGGGGGATAATTCACCCCTCCACTTT. As protein: CASSQVGDNSPLHF.

The V call is TRBV29-1, the J call TRBJ2-3, with D possibly being TRBD1 or TRBD2 (5 bases each). Per germline, CDR1 SQVTM and CDR2 ANQGSEA. V was shortened by 3 bases and J by 4 bases, with 23 bases between the two germline ends. The CDR3 is 17 amino acids. In nucleotides, the CDR3 is TGCAGCGTTGAGCGCCAGGGAGTGGATTGGATGGCAGATACGCAGTATTTT. It is translated as CSVERQGVDWMADTQYF.

The chain joins TRBV5-1 to TRBJ2-7; 8 positions match TRBD2. V dropped 2 bases and J dropped 6; count of bases not matched to a gene: 4. CDR1 and CDR2 (germline): SGHRS, YFSETQ. The CDR3 sequence is 13 residues long. The CDR3 sequence: CASSFSGSCEQYF. CDR3 bases: TGCGCCAGCAGCTTCAGCGGGAGTTGCGAGCAGTACTTC.

CDR3 loop: CATKGQGGENTEAFF. CDR3 nucleotide sequence: TGTGCCACAAAGGGACAGGGAGGGGAGAACACTGAAGCTTTCTTT. V and J are TRBV18 and TRBJ1-1, with TRBD1 matching 9 bases. CDR1 is KGHSH, CDR2 LQKENI, per germline. The CDR3 is 15 amino acids. V was clipped by 10 bases and J by 1 base; unmatched bases: 10. Combining the CDR3 with reference TRBV18 and TRBJ1-1 gives the whole variable domain NAGVMQNPRHLVRRRGQEARLRCSPMKGHSHVYWYRQLPEEGLKFMVYLQKENIIDESGMPKERFSAEFPKEGPSILRIQQVVRGDSAAYFCATKGQGGENTEAFFGQGTRLTVV.

V is TRBV4-3 and J is TRBJ2-3, with D possibly matching TRBD1 (8 bases). Trimming removed 4 bases from V and 3 bases from J, with 20 bases in between. CDR1 LGHNA and CDR2 YSLEER come from the germline V gene. CDR3 length: 17 residues. The CDR3 bases are TGCGCCAGCAGCCTAAGGACAGGGCGGGGGAATACAGATACGCAGTATTTT. As protein: CASSLRTGRGNTDTQYF.

On this clone itself: The sample holds other DNA sequences that translate to the same CDR3. The rearrangement uses TRBV10-1 and TRBJ1-5; no clear D. Trimming shortened V by 2 bases and J by 8 bases, and 13 bases separated the two germline ends. The CDR3 covers 14 residues. The germline CDR1 and CDR2 sequences are WNHNN and SYGVQD (reference sequence). CDR3: CASSERWRGEPQHF. The CDR3 DNA sequence: TGCGCCAGCAGTGAGAGATGGCGTGGGGAGCCCCAGCATTTT.

The rearrangement links TRBV5-1 to TRBJ2-7; weak D call: TRBD2 (6 bases). V was pared by 0 bases and J by 3 bases, with 16 bases between. The CDR3 is 16 residues long. Germline lookup yields CDR1 SGHRS and CDR2 YFSETQ. CDR3 coding DNA: TGCGCCAGCAGCTTGGCTGGAGCGGGCAACCTCTACGAGCAGTACTTC. Translation gives CASSLAGAGNLYEQYF.

This chain links TRBV6-6 with TRBJ2-1; 13 nucleotides agree with TRBD2. This CDR3 has 15 residues. Germline trimming cut 4 bases from V and 7 bases from J; bases unmatched to any gene: 4. Looked up from germline, CDR1 is MNHNY and CDR2 is SVGAGI (reference sequence). The CDR3: CASSSGLAGSNEQFF. The CDR3 DNA sequence: TGTGCCAGCAGTTCGGGACTAGCGGGAAGTAATGAGCAGTTCTTC.

Details on this clone: Its ends do not fully match the called genes, so a read error is possible. The J gene is TRBJ2-1, the V gene TRBV15, with D tentatively TRBD1 (5 bases). The CDR3 loop spans 13 amino acids. Germline assignment: CDR1 LNHNV and CDR2 YYDKDF (reference sequence). As DNA, the CDR3 is TGTGCCACCAGCAGAGAGGAGCAGGGAAAAAGGGTCTTC. Encoded protein: CATSREEQGKRVF.

The CDR3 DNA reads as TGTGCCAGCAGTTACCTCCCGTCAGATACGCAGTATTTT. Its translation is CASSYLPSDTQYF. This chain joins TRBV6-5 and TRBJ2-3, with no clear D. Trimming stripped 2 bases from V and 4 bases from J, with 7 bases between. CDR1 is MNHEY, CDR2 SVGAGI, per germline. The CDR3 has 13 amino acids.

The V call is TRBV5-6, the J call TRBJ1-4; 7 positions match TRBD1. The V and J ends lost 3 bases and 4 bases, in that order; junction bases with no gene match: 6. Germline-derived CDR1 and CDR2 are SGHDT and YYEEEE. The CDR3 covers 15 residues. DNA of the CDR3: TGTGCCAGCAGCTCGCCGGGACAGTATAATGAAAAACTGTTTTTT. It translates to CASSSPGQYNEKLFF.

This clone occurred once. The rearrangement joins TRBV27 to TRBJ2-7, with TRBD2 identical over 7 bases. The CDR3 length is 17 residues. Trimming removed 5 bases from V and 4 bases from J; junction bases left unmatched: 17. Germline loops: CDR1 MNHEY, CDR2 SMNVEV (reference sequence). In DNA, the CDR3 is TGTGCCAGCAGTCGAATCCCCGGGGGGAATACTCCTTACGAGCAGTACTTC. This sequence encodes CASSRIPGGNTPYEQYF.

V and J are TRBV4-1 and TRBJ1-2; 11 bases match TRBD1. This CDR3 comprises 16 residues. The germline CDR1 and CDR2 sequences are MGHRA and YSYEKL. J was trimmed by 1 base and V by 0 bases; bases with no gene match: 1. The CDR3 loop is CASSQEGTGGNYGYTF. DNA of the CDR3: TGCGCCAGCAGCCAAGAAGGGACAGGGGGTAACTATGGCTACACCTTC.

V gene TRBV30 combines with J gene TRBJ1-3; no reliable D call. CDR1 GTSNPN and CDR2 SVGIG come from the germline V gene (reference sequence). V lost 1 base to trimming and J lost 8 bases, with 12 bases between them. This CDR3 is 13 amino acids long. CDR3 sequence: CAWSGPGTYTIYF. The CDR3 bases are TGTGCCTGGAGTGGTCCGGGAACATACACCATATATTTT.

The genes are TRBV27 and TRBJ2-7, with TRBD2 matching 9 bases. The CDR3 is made up of 16 amino acids. Trimming took 2 bases from V and 0 from J; bases not matched to a gene: 5. Germline CDR1 is MNHEY and CDR2 is SMNVEV (reference sequence). CDR3 DNA: TGTGCCAGCAGTTTAATAGGCGGGGGGGGCTCCTACGAGCAGTACTTC. This gives the protein CASSLIGGGGSYEQYF.

The V and J genes are TRBV10-3 and TRBJ1-2, with 8 bases identical to TRBD1. There are 15 residues in the CDR3. With V trimmed by 6 bases and J by 0 bases, 6 bases remained unmatched. Per germline, CDR1 ENHRY and CDR2 SYGVKD. CDR3 in DNA: TGTGCCATCAGCGGTCTACAGGGGGCTAACTATGGCTACACCTTC. The encoded protein is CAISGLQGANYGYTF.

In its sample, this clone was seen a few times. The V gene is TRBV10-2, the J gene TRBJ2-5, with 7 bases that match TRBD2. V lost 7 bases, J lost 1 base, and 6 bases stayed unmatched. In germline, CDR1 is WSHSY, CDR2 SAAADI. CDR3 size: 14 residues. The CDR3 region is CASTAGGGQETQYF. In DNA form, the CDR3 reads TGCGCCAGCACCGCGGGCGGGGGCCAAGAGACCCAGTACTTC.

This clone has just one count. This sequence joins TRBV12-5 and TRBJ2-1; D might be TRBD1 (5 bases). The germline CDR1 and CDR2 sequences are LGHNT and FRNRAP. Trimming removed 6 bases from V and 7 bases from J, with 7 bases in between. This CDR3 contains 11 residues. CDR3: CASGSGNEQFF. CDR3 DNA: TGTGCTAGTGGGTCAGGGAATGAGCAGTTCTTC.

This clone was recorded a few times. The V and J genes are TRBV5-5 and TRBJ1-4, with a possible D match to TRBD1 (5 bases). This CDR3 region has 14 residues. CDR1 is SGHKS, CDR2 YYEKEE, per germline (reference sequence). V was pared by 0 bases and J by 7 bases, with 10 bases between. CDR3 nucleotides: TGTGCCAGCAGCTTGGATGGAGGGGCTGAAAAACTGTTTTTT. It yields the protein CASSLDGGAEKLFF.

This chain uses TRBV11-3 with TRBJ2-7; 7 nucleotides line up with TRBD2. Germline trimming cut 5 bases from V and 0 bases from J; bases unmatched to any gene: 7. Germline V gene data show CDR1 as SGHNT and CDR2 as YENEEA. CDR3 length: 15 amino acids. The DNA of the CDR3 is TGTGCCAGCAGCGTAGTAGCGGGTCTCTCCTACGAGCAGTACTTC. As protein: CASSVVAGLSYEQYF. Full variable domain (missing parts from reference TRBV11-3 and TRBJ2-7): EAGVVQSPRYKIIEKKQPVAFWCNPISGHNTLYWYLQNLGQGPELLIRYENEEAVDDSQLPKDRFSAERLKGVDSTLKIQPAELGDSAVYLCASSVVAGLSYEQYFGPGTRLTVT.

The chain is built from TRBV7-2 and TRBJ2-3; TRBD2 aligns across 7 bases. The V and J ends lost 2 bases and 3 bases, in that order; junction bases with no gene match: 5. The CDR3 contains 15 residues. Germline CDR1 is SGHTA and CDR2 is FQGNSA. CDR3 amino acids: CASSLLLAETDTQYF. The CDR3 bases are TGTGCCAGCAGCTTATTGCTAGCGGAAACAGATACGCAGTATTTT.

The chain combines TRBV14 with TRBJ2-3; D remains ambiguous. Germline CDR1 reads SGHDN; CDR2 reads FVKESK. The CDR3 spans 15 residues. V gave up 4 bases and J gave up 1 base, with 12 bases separating them. The CDR3 region has the DNA TGTGCCAGCAGCCCCGCTCGGTCCCGCACAGATACGCAGTATTTT. Translated: CASSPARSRTDTQYF.

This chain joins TRBV7-2 and TRBJ2-2; the D call may be TRBD1 or TRBD2 (6 bases each). The germline V and J ends were trimmed by 5 bases and 5 bases, with 12 bases remaining between them. The CDR3 loop spans 14 amino acids. CDR1 and CDR2 (germline): SGHTA, FQGNSA. The CDR3 loop is CASSPLGGTGELFF. CDR3 bases: TGTGCCAGCAGCCCACTAGGGGGGACCGGGGAGCTGTTTTTT.

This chain links TRBV27 with TRBJ2-2; TRBD1 agrees at 10 bases. The CDR3 consists of 17 residues. Germline-derived CDR1 and CDR2 are MNHEY and SMNVEV (reference sequence). V shed 5 bases, J shed 7 bases, and the junction held 13 bases outside the gene matches. CDR3 sequence (DNA): TGTGCCAGCAGTCCTTCGCCCGGGACAGGGGTCTACGGGGAGCTGTTTTTT. It yields the protein CASSPSPGTGVYGELFF.